The 29 T cell receptor beta chains below all came from one sample that was sequenced in a study of blood T cell repertoires in COVID-19. The protocol was immunoSEQ multiplex PCR, while the TCRdb copy is restricted to in-frame clones and leaves out a portion. This table has about 160,000 clones, about 80% appearing once. The source material was peripheral blood. These receptors originate from a woman in her thirties or forties with COVID-19, enrolled during active disease.

The chain employs TRBV28 and TRBJ1-2, with D perhaps TRBD1 (5 bases). CDR3 length: 13 amino acids. CDR1 is MDHEN and CDR2 is SYDVKM in the germline V gene. V lost 2 bases, J lost 6 bases, and 10 bases lay in between. The CDR3 DNA sequence: TGTGCCAGCAGTTTACAACTCAGGGATGGCTACACCTTC. It specifies CASSLQLRDGYTF.

The chain joins TRBV6-1 to TRBJ1-2; D is uncertain. The CDR3 runs to 14 residues. Germline lookup yields CDR1 MNHNS and CDR2 SASEGT. V lost 2 bases to trimming and J lost 8 bases, with 15 bases between them. DNA for the CDR3: TGTGCCAGCAGTGAAAATGAGGGCCTGGGCGGCTACACCTTC. It encodes CASSENEGLGGYTF.

The chain combines TRBV7-2 with TRBJ1-5, with TRBD1 matching over 8 bases. In germline, CDR1 is SGHTA, CDR2 FQGNSA. The CDR3 is made up of 15 amino acids. V lost 1 base and J lost 7; bases outside the gene matches: 6. The CDR3 reads CASSLGTGLLQPQHF. The CDR3 nucleotides read TGTGCCAGCAGCTTAGGGACAGGGTTGTTGCAGCCCCAGCATTTT.

The V and J genes are TRBV28 and TRBJ1-5; D remains ambiguous. Trimming pared 2 bases from V and 6 bases from J, leaving 5 bases between. CDR3 size: 12 residues. Germline V CDR1 and CDR2: MDHEN, SYDVKM. The CDR3 sequence: CASSLVSQPQHF. The CDR3 nucleotides read TGTGCCAGCAGTTTAGTCAGTCAGCCCCAGCATTTT.

The rearrangement joins TRBV7-6 to TRBJ2-5, with TRBD2 as a possible D gene (5 bases). CDR3 length: 15 amino acids. From germline, CDR1 is SGHVS and CDR2 FNYEAQ. V was cut by 2 bases and J by 5 bases, with 15 bases left in between. CDR3 DNA: TGTGCCAGCAGCTTAACCCCTAGCAGAGGGGAGACCCAGTACTTC. Protein: CASSLTPSRGETQYF.

This chain joins TRBV27 and TRBJ1-2; D is perhaps TRBD1 (6 bases). V dropped 0 bases and J dropped 8 bases, with 10 bases sitting between them. This CDR3 is built from 13 residues. Germline CDR1 is MNHEY and CDR2 is SMNVEV (reference sequence). The CDR3 DNA sequence: TGTGCCAGCAGTTTATCGAGCAGGGGAGGCTACACCTTC. Translation: CASSLSSRGGYTF.

This clone was observed a single time. CDR3 nucleotides: TGTGCCAGCAGCCAAGATCTCTACTCCTACGAGCAGTACTTC. Protein: CASSQDLYSYEQYF. This sequence joins TRBV3-1 (or the pseudogene TRBV3-2) and TRBJ2-7; D not resolved. Trimming took 0 bases from V and 0 from J, leaving 6 bases between them. This CDR3 region has 14 residues. The germline V gene encodes CDR1 LGHDT and CDR2 YNNKEL (reference sequence).

This clone was detected once. The chain combines TRBV28 with TRBJ2-7; perhaps TRBD1 as D (6 bases). Trimming took 1 base from V and 2 from J, leaving 12 bases between them. CDR3 length: 15 residues. The V gene's germline CDR1 is MDHEN and CDR2 SYDVKM. CDR3 DNA sequence: TGTGCCAGCAGTTTATACAGGGAAGCCGCCTACGAGCAGTACTTC. This sequence encodes CASSLYREAAYEQYF.

This chain connects TRBV6-1 to TRBJ2-3; a weak D match, TRBD1 (6 bases). The CDR3 has 15 residues. The germline CDR1 and CDR2 sequences are MNHNS and SASEGT. Trimming pared 0 bases from V and 4 bases from J, leaving 11 bases between. CDR3 in amino acids: CASSEARGAPDTQYF. In nucleotides, the CDR3 is TGTGCCAGCAGTGAAGCCAGGGGCGCGCCAGATACGCAGTATTTT.

The table lists this clone with a count of one. The chain is built from TRBV13 and TRBJ1-2; perhaps TRBD1 as D (6 bases). The CDR3 has 14 residues. Germline CDR1 PRHDT, CDR2 FYEKMQ (reference sequence). V gave up 0 bases and J gave up 6 bases, with 11 bases separating them. This CDR3 reads CASSLGRGADGYTF. The CDR3 DNA is TGTGCCAGCAGCTTAGGCCGGGGGGCCGATGGCTACACCTTC.

CDR3 protein: CASRSDRGYGYTF. DNA of the CDR3: TGTGCCAGCAGGAGCGACAGGGGATATGGCTACACCTTC. The rearrangement uses TRBV2 and TRBJ1-2; TRBD1 agrees at 8 bases. CDR3 length: 13 amino acids. Trimming took 6 bases from V and 5 from J; bases not matched to a gene: 5. CDR1 SNHLY and CDR2 FYNNEI come from the germline V gene.

V gene TRBV21-1 combines with J gene TRBJ2-7; TRBD2 reflects the table's D call only, with no check against the DNA. TRBV21-1 is a pseudogene. This CDR3 comprises 15 residues. The CDR3 protein is CASSKQRRVSYEQYV. CDR3 in DNA: TGTGCCAGCAGCAAACAAAGGAGGGTTTCCTACGAGCAGTACGTC.

This sequence joins TRBV7-3 and TRBJ2-1; 7 nucleotides align to TRBD2. Trimming took 1 base from V and 0 from J; bases not matched to a gene: 3. CDR3 size: 16 residues. CDR1 SGHTA and CDR2 FQGTGA come from the germline V gene. This CDR3 reads CASSLNPGGSYNEQFF. CDR3 coding DNA: TGTGCCAGCAGCTTAAATCCGGGGGGCTCCTACAATGAGCAGTTCTTC.

The V call is TRBV6-1, the J call TRBJ1-5; TRBD1 might be the D (5 bases). The germline gives CDR1 MNHNS, CDR2 SASEGT. Between the trimmed V and J ends, which lost 2 bases and 7 bases, there was a span of 24 bases. The length of the CDR3 is 18 residues. In DNA form, the CDR3 reads TGTGCCAGCAGTGAAAAACTGGACATCCTCAGGGTACGGCAGCCCCAGCATTTT. As protein: CASSEKLDILRVRQPQHF.

The chain has TRBV5-4 and TRBJ1-1, with D possibly TRBD1 on 6 matching bases. Germline loops: CDR1 SGHNT, CDR2 YYREEE (reference sequence). The CDR3 has 14 residues. Trimming removed 0 bases at V and 3 bases at J, with 9 bases between. The CDR3 nucleotides read TGTGCCAGCAGCTTGGGAGCAGGGGACACTGAAGCTTTCTTT. Amino acids: CASSLGAGDTEAFF.

The chain links TRBV3-1 (or the pseudogene TRBV3-2) to TRBJ1-1; D is unclear. The CDR3 consists of 13 residues. Per germline, CDR1 LGHDT and CDR2 YNNKEL (reference sequence). Deletions cut 4 bases from V and 7 bases from J, with 13 bases between. Here the CDR3 DNA reads TGTGCCAGCAGCCCCCGGGGATCACTTGAAGCTTTCTTT. Translation: CASSPRGSLEAFF.

The chain recombines TRBV15 with TRBJ1-3; 10 bases align to TRBD1. After removal of 3 bases from V and 8 bases from J, the junction contained 10 bases not matched to a gene. The CDR3 spans 16 residues. Germline V CDR1 and CDR2: LNHNV, YYDKDF (reference sequence). CDR3 DNA: TGTGCCACCAGCAGCACATCTGGGACAGGGGCTGACACCATATATTTT. Encoded protein: CATSSTSGTGADTIYF.

The J gene is TRBJ2-6, the V gene TRBV5-4, with 7 bases aligning to TRBD1. Trimming at V came to 7 bases and at J to 0 bases, leaving 7 bases not matched to a gene. Germline V gives CDR1 SGHNT, CDR2 YYREEE (reference sequence). This CDR3 spans 16 amino acids. CDR3 nucleotides: TGTGCCAGCCGGATACAGGGGAGCTCTGGGGCCAACGTCCTGACTTTC. Residues: CASRIQGSSGANVLTF. Looking up the rest from reference TRBV5-4 and TRBJ2-6 gives the full variable domain: ETGVTQSPTHLIKTRGQQVTLRCSSQSGHNTVSWYQQALGQGPQFIFQYYREEENGRGNFPPRFSGLQFPNYSSELNVNALELDDSALYLCASRIQGSSGANVLTFGAGSRLTVL.

This chain joins TRBV23-1 and TRBJ2-7, with 9 bases lining up with TRBD1. TRBV23-1 falls under the ORF class, with uncertain function. V dropped 0 bases and J dropped 3; count of bases not matched to a gene: 9. This CDR3 has 17 residues. CDR3 sequence reads: CASSQSPGQGKDYEQYV. CDR3 in DNA: TGCGCCAGCAGTCAATCCCCAGGACAGGGGAAAGACTACGAGCAGTACGTC.

The chain employs TRBV6-2 or TRBV6-3 and TRBJ2-5; D ambiguous. V gave up 2 bases and J gave up 5 bases, with 9 bases separating them. The CDR3 is 13 amino acids. Germline loops: CDR1 MNHEY, CDR2 SVGEGT. CDR3 protein: CASSYTRLETQYF. As DNA, the CDR3 is TGTGCCAGCAGTTACACGCGGCTGGAGACCCAGTACTTC.

The chain has TRBV5-1 and TRBJ2-1, with unresolved D. This CDR3 has 17 amino acids. Looked up from germline, CDR1 is SGHRS and CDR2 is YFSETQ. Deletions cut 0 bases from V and 5 bases from J, with 18 bases between. The CDR3 bases are TGCGCCAGCAGCTTGGAACAAATGGCAATCCGGGACAATGAGCAGTTCTTC. It yields the protein CASSLEQMAIRDNEQFF.

The chain combines TRBV4-2 with TRBJ2-3; D ambiguous. Germline CDR1 reads LGHNA; CDR2 reads YNFKEQ. The CDR3 is 13 amino acids. V was shortened by 0 bases and J by 6 bases, with 7 bases between the two germline ends. The CDR3 here is CASSQEFSDTQYF. The DNA of the CDR3 is TGTGCCAGCAGCCAAGAGTTTAGCGATACGCAGTATTTT.

This chain connects TRBV6-5 to TRBJ2-7, with D uncertain. Deletions cut 7 bases from V and 4 bases from J, with 11 bases between. There are 12 residues in the CDR3. Germline V gives CDR1 MNHEY, CDR2 SVGAGI. The CDR3, as DNA: TGTGCCAGCACGCGGCGTGGGTACGAGCAGTACTTC. Amino acid sequence: CASTRRGYEQYF.

V gene TRBV3-1 (or the pseudogene TRBV3-2) combines with J gene TRBJ2-5; TRBD2 aligns across 8 bases. With V trimmed by 5 bases and J by 4 bases, 9 bases remained unmatched. The length of the CDR3 is 15 residues. From germline, CDR1 is LGHDT and CDR2 YNNKEL (reference sequence). This CDR3 reads CASSYTSGGRETQYF. Here the CDR3 DNA reads TGTGCCAGCAGCTATACCTCGGGGGGGCGAGAGACCCAGTACTTC.

The V call is TRBV13, the J call TRBJ2-7, with a tentative D call TRBD2 (6 bases). V lost 2 bases and J 0 bases, leaving 11 bases between the germline ends. This CDR3 is built from 15 residues. Germline CDR1 reads PRHDT; CDR2 reads FYEKMQ (reference sequence). The DNA for the CDR3 is TGTGCCAGCAGCTTACTTCAGGGAGGCTCCTACGAGCAGTACGTC. Encoded protein: CASSLLQGGSYEQYV.

This rearrangement joins TRBV18 to TRBJ1-2; 7 bases map to TRBD1. V was clipped by 1 base and J by 3 bases; unmatched bases: 5. CDR1 is KGHSH, CDR2 LQKENI, per germline. This CDR3 is built from 15 residues. The chain's CDR3 is CASSPLRQGDYGYTF. The DNA of the CDR3 is TGTGCCAGCTCACCACTCCGACAGGGTGACTATGGCTACACCTTC.

This clone was found many times. This chain connects TRBV14 to TRBJ1-3; 7 bases fit TRBD1. Unmatched junction bases numbered 11, after V lost 0 bases and J lost 0 bases. This CDR3 is 19 amino acids long. Germline CDR1 and CDR2: SGHDN and FVKESK. The CDR3 DNA follows: TGTGCCAGCAGCCAAGATTTGGGCAGGGGGTTCGGCTCTGGAAACACCATATATTTT. Encoded protein: CASSQDLGRGFGSGNTIYF.

The chain carries TRBV2 and TRBJ2-5, with TRBD1 identical over 8 bases. Trimming at V came to 5 bases and at J to 1 base, leaving 3 bases not matched to a gene. Germline V gene data show CDR1 as SNHLY and CDR2 as FYNNEI. The CDR3 consists of 14 residues. The CDR3 DNA follows: TGTGCCAGCAGTTATGACAGGGGCCAAGAGACCCAGTACTTC. Amino acid sequence: CASSYDRGQETQYF.

This rearrangement joins TRBV19 to TRBJ1-2, with TRBD1 as a possible D gene (5 bases). The CDR3 sequence is 12 residues long. V was trimmed by 6 bases and J by 4 bases, leaving 9 bases between them. Germline lookup yields CDR1 LNHDA and CDR2 SQIVND (reference sequence). CDR3 nucleotides: TGTGCCAGTAGAACAGGAGCCTATGGCTACACCTTC. This encodes CASRTGAYGYTF.